These 20 T cell receptor beta chains were all obtained from the same sample, sequenced in a study of T cells in Graves' hyperthyroidism and ophthalmopathy. Template material for amplifying TCR beta CDR3 regions consisted of RNA transcripts. A set of HTBI primers served as the primers for a first-round RT-PCR of the TCR CDR3. Each CDR3 protein gets one entry after TCRdb re-called the multiplex PCR reads with MiXCR. This sample has 300,000 to 400,000 distinct CDR3 sequences, with over 11% found just once. The sequenced material came from blood. These receptor sequences come from a woman aged 60-75 years with Graves' hyperthyroidism.

Only a few counts were recorded for this clonotype. The V and J genes are TRBV6-1 and TRBJ2-7, with D perhaps matching TRBD2 (6 bases). CDR3 length: 18 amino acids. Trimming shortened V by 6 bases and J by 2 bases, and 26 bases separated the two germline ends. CDR1 and CDR2 (germline): MNHNS, SASEGT. The CDR3 loop is CASRPIWGRNQMTYEQYF. For the CDR3, the DNA is TGTGCCAGCAGGCCGATCTGGGGGAGGAACCAAATGACCTACGAGCAGTACTTC.

In this sample, this clonotype turned up a few times. The chain joins TRBV4-1 to TRBJ1-1; perhaps TRBD1 as D (6 bases). Germline V CDR1 and CDR2: MGHRA, YSYEKL. The CDR3 consists of 16 residues. The V end was cut by 4 bases, the J end by 5 bases, with 20 bases between. CDR3 coding DNA: TGCGCCAGCAGCCGGGGTAGGGGGGCGCGGAATACTGAAGCTTTCTTT. Amino acids: CASSRGRGARNTEAFF.

This clonotype was seen repeatedly, ten times or more. The genes are TRBV18 and TRBJ2-7; D remains ambiguous. V was cut by 0 bases and J by 5 bases, with 8 bases left in between. CDR1 KGHSH and CDR2 LQKENI come from the germline V gene. CDR3 size: 13 residues. In nucleotides, the CDR3 is TGTGCCAGCTCACCACCGGGCACTAACGAGCAGTACTTC. Amino acids: CASSPPGTNEQYF. Full variable domain (outside the CDR3, taken from reference TRBV18 and TRBJ2-7): NAGVMQNPRHLVRRRGQEARLRCSPMKGHSHVYWYRQLPEEGLKFMVYLQKENIIDESGMPKERFSAEFPKEGPSILRIQQVVRGDSAAYFCASSPPGTNEQYFGPGTRLTVT.

The chain joins TRBV4-1 to TRBJ1-5; 9 nucleotides align to TRBD1. The CDR3 is 15 residues long. V was pared by 0 bases and J by 5 bases, with 2 bases of the junction left unmatched. Looked up from germline, CDR1 is MGHRA and CDR2 is YSYEKL. The CDR3 DNA sequence: TGCGCCAGCAGCCAAGATGGGGACAGGGATCAGCCCCAGCATTTT. The encoded protein is CASSQDGDRDQPQHF.

The V and J genes are TRBV19 and TRBJ2-7, with no clear D. The V and J ends lost 5 bases and 2 bases respectively, with 13 bases between them. The germline V gene has CDR1 LNHDA and CDR2 SQIVND (reference sequence). CDR3 length: 14 residues. CDR3 coding DNA: TGTGCCAGTAGTTGGCGGCTCACTACCTACGAGCAGTACTTC. Its translation is CASSWRLTTYEQYF. Based on the CDR3 plus reference TRBV19 and TRBJ2-7, the full variable domain is DGGITQSPKYLFRKEGQNVTLSCEQNLNHDAMYWYRQDPGQGLRLIYYSQIVNDFQKGDIAEGYSVSREKKESFPLTVTSAQKNPTAFYLCASSWRLTTYEQYFGPGTRLTVT.

In this sample, this clonotype turned up many times. V and J are TRBV10-3 and TRBJ1-3, with a weak D call TRBD1 (6 bases). V lost 3 bases and J 0 bases, leaving 12 bases between the germline ends. CDR3 size: 16 residues. Per the germline V gene, CDR1 is ENHRY and CDR2 is SYGVKD. This CDR3 is CAISETRGSSGNTIYF. CDR3 bases: TGTGCCATCAGTGAAACCAGGGGAAGCTCTGGAAACACCATATATTTT.

This clonotype was observed at least ten times. The J gene is TRBJ2-1, the V gene TRBV18; 9 bases match TRBD2. V trimming: 3 bases; J trimming: 0 bases; junction bases outside the gene matches: 9. This CDR3 has 18 residues. The germline gives CDR1 KGHSH, CDR2 LQKENI. The CDR3 sequence is CASSPGLAELSSYNEQFF. CDR3 in DNA: TGTGCCAGCTCACCGGGACTAGCCGAACTAAGCTCCTACAATGAGCAGTTCTTC.

In its sample, this clonotype was seen many times. The chain has TRBV24-1 and TRBJ2-2; no reliable D call. V shed 5 bases and J shed 0 bases, with 9 bases lying between them. This CDR3 comprises 15 residues. The germline CDR1 and CDR2 sequences are KGHDR and SFDVKD. CDR3 sequence reads: CATSVAGSNTGELFF. CDR3 DNA: TGTGCCACCAGTGTAGCAGGATCGAACACCGGGGAGCTGTTTTTT.

The table lists this clonotype with a few counts. The genes are TRBV19 and TRBJ2-7; no clear D. This CDR3 is 14 amino acids long. Germline values: CDR1 LNHDA, CDR2 SQIVND (reference sequence). The V and J ends lost 1 base and 1 base respectively, with 8 bases between them. CDR3 region: CASSIGGNSYEQYF. CDR3 in DNA: TGTGCCAGTAGTATAGGAGGTAATTCCTACGAGCAGTACTTC.

In its sample, this clonotype was seen many times. The rearrangement uses TRBV11-2 and TRBJ1-1, with D unresolved. CDR1 and CDR2 from the germline V gene are SGHAT and FQNNGV. Trimming shortened V by 2 bases and J by 11 bases, and 12 bases separated the two germline ends. This CDR3 comprises 12 residues. CDR3 in amino acids: CASSLIGETAFF. The CDR3 DNA is TGTGCCAGCAGCTTAATCGGTGAGACCGCTTTCTTT.

This clonotype was detected many times. The chain recombines TRBV7-8 with TRBJ1-5, with TRBD1 identical over 9 bases. This CDR3 has 15 residues. CDR1 is SGHVS, CDR2 FQNEAQ, per germline. Unmatched junction bases numbered 4, after V lost 1 base and J lost 6 bases. Here the CDR3 DNA reads TGTGCCAGCAGCTTAGGGGACAGGGATAGTCAGCCCCAGCATTTT. The encoded protein is CASSLGDRDSQPQHF.

Remarks on this clonotype: A much larger clone differs by one base, so this may be a read error. The J gene is TRBJ1-2, the V gene TRBV6-5, with TRBD1 as a possible D gene (5 bases). Germline CDR1 reads MNHEY; CDR2 reads SVGAGI. The CDR3 runs to 13 residues. The CDR3 nucleotides are TGTGCCAACAGTTACTCGTCCAGGGATGGCTACACCTTC. It encodes CANSYSSRDGYTF.

This clonotype showed up just a few times. The chain employs TRBV19 and TRBJ2-7; no definite D call. V dropped 6 bases and J dropped 1 base, with 4 bases sitting between them. The CDR3 is made up of 11 amino acids. In germline, CDR1 is LNHDA, CDR2 SQIVND (reference sequence). The CDR3 region is CASRASYEQYF. CDR3 DNA: TGTGCCAGTAGGGCTTCCTACGAGCAGTACTTC. Based on the CDR3 plus reference TRBV19 and TRBJ2-7, the full variable domain is DGGITQSPKYLFRKEGQNVTLSCEQNLNHDAMYWYRQDPGQGLRLIYYSQIVNDFQKGDIAEGYSVSREKKESFPLTVTSAQKNPTAFYLCASRASYEQYFGPGTRLTVT.

This clonotype was seen at least ten times. The genes are TRBV15 and TRBJ2-7; D unresolved. The CDR3 is 16 residues long. Looked up from germline, CDR1 is LNHNV and CDR2 is YYDKDF (reference sequence). The V end was cut by 0 bases, the J end by 0 bases, with 12 bases between. The CDR3: CATSRDAYQSSYEQYF. For the CDR3, the DNA is TGTGCCACCAGCAGAGATGCGTATCAGAGCTCCTACGAGCAGTACTTC. The full variable domain, with the rest looked up from reference TRBV15 and TRBJ2-7, is DAMVIQNPRYQVTQFGKPVTLSCSQTLNHNVMYWYQQKSSQAPKLLFHYYDKDFNNEADTPDNFQSRRPNTSFCFLDIRSPGLGDTAMYLCATSRDAYQSSYEQYFGPGTRLTVT.

This clonotype appeared many times. This chain uses TRBV12-5 with TRBJ1-5, with TRBD1 identical over 9 bases. The J segment lost 1 base and the V segment lost 5 bases, leaving 6 bases of the junction unmatched. Germline CDR1 LGHNT, CDR2 FRNRAP. The CDR3 is made up of 16 amino acids. CDR3 DNA sequence: TGTGCTAGTGGTCGGACAGGGGAAGGGAGCAATCAGCCCCAGCATTTT. It is translated as CASGRTGEGSNQPQHF.

This clonotype was recorded at least ten times. The rearrangement uses TRBV13 and TRBJ2-5; 8 bases match TRBD1. Germline V CDR1 and CDR2: PRHDT, FYEKMQ (reference sequence). The CDR3 runs to 16 residues. The ends lost 4 bases at V and 4 bases at J; junction bases unmatched: 11. The CDR3 reads CASSSKTGQGGETQYF. The DNA of the CDR3 is TGTGCCAGCAGCTCCAAAACCGGACAGGGAGGAGAGACCCAGTACTTC.

In its sample, this clonotype was seen many times. The chain uses TRBV30 and TRBJ2-3; D is possibly TRBD1 (6 bases). CDR1 is GTSNPN, CDR2 SVGIG, per germline (reference sequence). V lost 2 bases, J lost 1 base, and 10 bases lay in between. The CDR3 is 14 residues long. The CDR3 loop is CAWSTPGGTDTQYF. In nucleotides, the CDR3 is TGTGCCTGGAGTACACCAGGGGGCACAGATACGCAGTATTTT.

There are many counts of this clonotype. The chain uses TRBV3-1 and TRBJ1-3, with D uncertain. V lost 4 bases and J 3 bases, leaving 4 bases between the germline ends. The CDR3 length is 12 residues. Germline values: CDR1 LGHDT, CDR2 YNNKEL (reference sequence). The CDR3 coding sequence is TGTGCCAGCAGCCGGAATGGAAACACCATATATTTT. It yields the protein CASSRNGNTIYF.

This clonotype showed up many times. V and J are TRBV5-1 and TRBJ2-2, with D perhaps TRBD2 (6 bases). Germline V gene sequence: CDR1 SGHRS, CDR2 YFSETQ. V lost 3 bases and J lost 3, with 12 bases in between. The CDR3 consists of 15 residues. The DNA of the CDR3 is TGCGCCAGCAGCTCGGGAAGCGGGTACACCGGGGAGCTGTTTTTT. This encodes CASSSGSGYTGELFF.

This clonotype was counted ten times or more. This chain links TRBV11-3 with TRBJ2-1; TRBD2 aligns across 8 bases. Looked up from germline, CDR1 is SGHNT and CDR2 is YENEEA. The CDR3 covers 14 residues. V dropped 8 bases and J dropped 9; count of bases not matched to a gene: 12. The CDR3 reads CASGIEGREAEQFF. CDR3 in DNA: TGTGCCAGCGGCATAGAGGGGCGGGAGGCTGAGCAGTTCTTC.